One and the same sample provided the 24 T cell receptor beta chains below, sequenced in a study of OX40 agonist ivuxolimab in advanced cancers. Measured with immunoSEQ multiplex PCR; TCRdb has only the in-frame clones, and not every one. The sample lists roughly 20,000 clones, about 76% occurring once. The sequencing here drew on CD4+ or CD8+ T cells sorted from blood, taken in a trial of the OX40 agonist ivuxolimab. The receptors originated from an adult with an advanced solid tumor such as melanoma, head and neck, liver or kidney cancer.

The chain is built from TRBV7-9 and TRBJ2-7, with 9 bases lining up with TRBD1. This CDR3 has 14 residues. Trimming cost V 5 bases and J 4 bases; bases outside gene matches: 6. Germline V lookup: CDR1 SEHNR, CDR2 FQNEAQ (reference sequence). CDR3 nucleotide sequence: TGTGCCAGCAGCCCCTGGGACAGGGAATACGAGCAGTACTTC. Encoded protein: CASSPWDREYEQYF. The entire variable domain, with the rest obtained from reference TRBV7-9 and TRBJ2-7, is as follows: DTGVSQNPRHKITKRGQNVTFRCDPISEHNRLYWYRQTLGQGPEFLTYFQNEAQLEKSRLLSDRFSAERPKGSFSTLEIQRTEQGDSAMYLCASSPWDREYEQYFGPGTRLTVT.

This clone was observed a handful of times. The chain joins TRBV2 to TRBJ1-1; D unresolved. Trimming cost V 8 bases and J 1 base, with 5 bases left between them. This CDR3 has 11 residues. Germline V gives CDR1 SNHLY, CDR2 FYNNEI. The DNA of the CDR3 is TGTGCCAGCGAAGGGAACACTGAAGCTTTCTTT. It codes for CASEGNTEAFF.

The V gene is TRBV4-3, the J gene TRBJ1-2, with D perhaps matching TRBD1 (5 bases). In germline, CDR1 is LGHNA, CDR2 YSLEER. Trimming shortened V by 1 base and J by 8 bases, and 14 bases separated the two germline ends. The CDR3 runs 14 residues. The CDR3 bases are TGCGCCAGCAGCCAAGGATGGGGGATCTCAGGCTACACCTTC. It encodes CASSQGWGISGYTF.

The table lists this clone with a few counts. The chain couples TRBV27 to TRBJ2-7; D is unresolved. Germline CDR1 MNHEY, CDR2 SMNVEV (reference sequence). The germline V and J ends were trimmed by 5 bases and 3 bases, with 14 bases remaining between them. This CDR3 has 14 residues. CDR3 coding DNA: TGTGCCAGCAGTACGATCTCCCGAGGCTACGAGCAGTACTTC. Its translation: CASSTISRGYEQYF.

CDR3 in DNA: TGTGCCAGCAGACTTAGCTCCTACAATGAGCAGTTCTTC. Translation gives CASRLSSYNEQFF. The chain uses TRBV6-5 and TRBJ2-1; D is uncertain. Germline V gene data show CDR1 as MNHEY and CDR2 as SVGAGI. There are 13 residues in the CDR3. V was trimmed by 6 bases and J by 0 bases, leaving 6 bases between them.

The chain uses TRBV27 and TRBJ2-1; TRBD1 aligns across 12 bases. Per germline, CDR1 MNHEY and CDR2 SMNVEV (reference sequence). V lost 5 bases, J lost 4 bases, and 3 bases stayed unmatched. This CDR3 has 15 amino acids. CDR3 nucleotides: TGTGCCAGCAGTCGGGGACAGGGGGCTTACAATGAGCAGTTCTTC. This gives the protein CASSRGQGAYNEQFF.

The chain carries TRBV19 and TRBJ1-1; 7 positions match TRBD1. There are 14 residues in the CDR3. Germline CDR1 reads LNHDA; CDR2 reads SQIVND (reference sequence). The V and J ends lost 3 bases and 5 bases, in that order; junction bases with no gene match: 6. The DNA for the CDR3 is TGTGCCAGTAGTATCGACAGGGTTGGAACTGAAGCTTTCTTT. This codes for CASSIDRVGTEAFF.

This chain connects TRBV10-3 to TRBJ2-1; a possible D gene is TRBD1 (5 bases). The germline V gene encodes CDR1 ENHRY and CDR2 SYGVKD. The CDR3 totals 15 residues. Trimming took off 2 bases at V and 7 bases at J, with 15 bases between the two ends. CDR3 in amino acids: CAISEVQGILNEQFF. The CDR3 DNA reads TGTGCCATCAGTGAGGTCCAGGGTATACTAAATGAGCAGTTCTTC.

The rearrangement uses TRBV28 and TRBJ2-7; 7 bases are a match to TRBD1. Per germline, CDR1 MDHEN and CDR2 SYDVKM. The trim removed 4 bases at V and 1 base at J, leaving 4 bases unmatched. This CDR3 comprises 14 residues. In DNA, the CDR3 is TGTGCCAGCAGTTCCCGGACAGGTTCCTACGAGCAGTACTTC. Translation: CASSSRTGSYEQYF.

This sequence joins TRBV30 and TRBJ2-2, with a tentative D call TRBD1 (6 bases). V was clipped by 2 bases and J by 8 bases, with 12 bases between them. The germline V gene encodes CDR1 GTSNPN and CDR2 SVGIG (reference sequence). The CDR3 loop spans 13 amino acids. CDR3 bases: TGTGCCTGGAGTTACGGCAGGGGTGGGGAGCTGTTTTTT. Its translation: CAWSYGRGGELFF.

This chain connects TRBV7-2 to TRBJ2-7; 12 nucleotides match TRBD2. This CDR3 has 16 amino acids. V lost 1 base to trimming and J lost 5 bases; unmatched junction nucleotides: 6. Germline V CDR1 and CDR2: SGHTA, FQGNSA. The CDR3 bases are TGTGCCAGCAGCTTAGGCCTAGCGGGAGGGCCTCACGAGCAGTACTTC. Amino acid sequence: CASSLGLAGGPHEQYF. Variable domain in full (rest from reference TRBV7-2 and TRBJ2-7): GAGVSQSPSNKVTEKGKDVELRCDPISGHTALYWYRQSLGQGLEFLIYFQGNSAPDKSGLPSDRFSAERTGGSVSTLTIQRTQQEDSAVYLCASSLGLAGGPHEQYFGPGTRLTVT.

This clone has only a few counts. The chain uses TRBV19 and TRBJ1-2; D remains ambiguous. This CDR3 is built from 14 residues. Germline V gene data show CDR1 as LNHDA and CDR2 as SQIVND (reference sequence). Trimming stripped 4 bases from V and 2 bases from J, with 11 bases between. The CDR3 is CASSTFSGNYGYTF. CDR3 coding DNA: TGTGCCAGTAGTACCTTCTCCGGGAACTATGGCTACACCTTC.

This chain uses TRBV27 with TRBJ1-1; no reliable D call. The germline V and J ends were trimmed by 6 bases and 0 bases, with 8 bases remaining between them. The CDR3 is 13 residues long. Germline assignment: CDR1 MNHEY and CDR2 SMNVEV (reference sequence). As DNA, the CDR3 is TGTGCCAGCAGCATACAACTGAACACTGAAGCTTTCTTT. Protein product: CASSIQLNTEAFF.

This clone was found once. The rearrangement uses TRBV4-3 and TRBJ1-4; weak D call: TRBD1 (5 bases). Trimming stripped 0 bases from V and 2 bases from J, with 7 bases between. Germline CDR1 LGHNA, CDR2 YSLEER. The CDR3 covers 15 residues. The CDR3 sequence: CASSQDGGTNEKLFF. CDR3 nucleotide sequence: TGCGCCAGCAGCCAAGATGGGGGGACTAATGAAAAACTGTTTTTT.

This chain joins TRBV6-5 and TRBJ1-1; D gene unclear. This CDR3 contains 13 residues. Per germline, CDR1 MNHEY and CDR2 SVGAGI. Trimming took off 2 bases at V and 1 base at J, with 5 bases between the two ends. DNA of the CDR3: TGTGCCAGCAGTTACCGTGGGAACACTGAAGCTTTCTTT. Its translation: CASSYRGNTEAFF.

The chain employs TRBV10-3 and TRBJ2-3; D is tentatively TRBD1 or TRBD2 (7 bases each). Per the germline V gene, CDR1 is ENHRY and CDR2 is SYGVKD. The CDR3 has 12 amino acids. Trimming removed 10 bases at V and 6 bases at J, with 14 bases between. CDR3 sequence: CATGGAGDTQYF. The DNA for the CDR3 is TGTGCCACAGGGGGGGCTGGGGATACGCAGTATTTT.

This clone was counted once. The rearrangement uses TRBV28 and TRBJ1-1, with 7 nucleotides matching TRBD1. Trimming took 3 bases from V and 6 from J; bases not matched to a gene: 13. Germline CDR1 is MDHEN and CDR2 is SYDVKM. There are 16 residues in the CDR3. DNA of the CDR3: TGTGCCAGCAGTTTGAACAGGGGAGGCGAATCGGCTGAAGCTTTCTTT. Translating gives CASSLNRGGESAEAFF.

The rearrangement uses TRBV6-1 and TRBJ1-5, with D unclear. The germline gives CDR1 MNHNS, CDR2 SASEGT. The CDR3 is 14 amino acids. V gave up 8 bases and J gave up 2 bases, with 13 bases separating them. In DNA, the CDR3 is TGTGCCAGCTGGTCGGGGTTGGGCAATCAGCCCCAGCATTTT. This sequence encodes CASWSGLGNQPQHF.

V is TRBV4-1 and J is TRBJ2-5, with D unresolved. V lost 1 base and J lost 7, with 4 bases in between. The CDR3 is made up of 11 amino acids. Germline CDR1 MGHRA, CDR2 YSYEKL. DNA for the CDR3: TGCGCCAGCAGCCAAGGATGGACCCAGTACTTC. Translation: CASSQGWTQYF.

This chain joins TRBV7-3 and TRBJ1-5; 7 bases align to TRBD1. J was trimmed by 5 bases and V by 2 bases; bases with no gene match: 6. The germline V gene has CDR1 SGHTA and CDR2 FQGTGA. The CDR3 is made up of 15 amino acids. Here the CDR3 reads CASSLADREDQPQHF. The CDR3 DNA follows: TGTGCCAGCAGCTTAGCAGACAGGGAGGATCAGCCCCAGCATTTT.

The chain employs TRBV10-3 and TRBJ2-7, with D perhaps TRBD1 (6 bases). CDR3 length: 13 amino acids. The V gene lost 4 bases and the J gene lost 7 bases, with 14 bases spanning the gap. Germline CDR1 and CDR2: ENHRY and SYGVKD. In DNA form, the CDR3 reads TGTGCCATCAGTGCCCCAGGGGCGGATGAGCAGTACTTC. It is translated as CAISAPGADEQYF.

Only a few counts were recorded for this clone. CDR3 amino acids: CASSFAGLAGAYEQYF. The DNA of the CDR3 is TGTGCCAGCAGCTTCGCAGGACTAGCGGGGGCCTACGAGCAGTACTTC. This chain uses TRBV11-2 with TRBJ2-7, with 13 bases aligning to TRBD2. The length of the CDR3 is 16 residues. CDR1 is SGHAT and CDR2 is FQNNGV in the germline V gene. With 3 bases clipped from V and 2 bases from J, the junction kept 4 bases outside the gene matches.

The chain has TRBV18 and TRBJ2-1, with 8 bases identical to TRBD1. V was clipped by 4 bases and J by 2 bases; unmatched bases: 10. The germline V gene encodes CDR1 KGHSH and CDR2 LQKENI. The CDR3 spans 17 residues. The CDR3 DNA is TGTGCCAGCTCACTAACCGTTTCACAGGGGGCCTACAATGAGCAGTTCTTC. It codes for CASSLTVSQGAYNEQFF.

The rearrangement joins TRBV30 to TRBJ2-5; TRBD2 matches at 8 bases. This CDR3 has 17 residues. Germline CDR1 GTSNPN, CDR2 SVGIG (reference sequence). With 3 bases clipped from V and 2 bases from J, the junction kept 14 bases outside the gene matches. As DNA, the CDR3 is TGTGCCTGGAGCCCTGGGGCTAGCGGGCACGGTCAAGAGACCCAGTACTTC. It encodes CAWSPGASGHGQETQYF.